The 12 T cell receptor beta chains listed next were all sequenced from one sample in a study of CD8 T cells in Susac syndrome. Random hexamers were used to reverse transcribe an amount of about 0.5 to 1 ug RNA. TCRdb recomputed calls from the immunoSEQ multiplex PCR reads with MiXCR, one row per CDR3 protein. The sample has some 150,000 distinct CDR3 sequences; nearly 97% are singletons. What was sequenced was CD8+ T cells from PBMCs. These TCRs come from a human donor with multiple sclerosis.

The chain carries TRBV7-9 and TRBJ2-7; D perhaps matches TRBD1 (6 bases). Trimming removed 5 bases at V and 0 bases at J, with 11 bases between. The CDR3 consists of 14 residues. Germline V CDR1 and CDR2: SEHNR, FQNEAQ (reference sequence). The CDR3 reads CASSGGRSSYEQYF. Written as DNA, the CDR3 is TGTGCCAGCAGCGGGGGCAGGAGCTCCTACGAGCAGTACTTC.

The V and J genes are TRBV23-1 and TRBJ2-2; 11 bases map to TRBD1. TRBV23-1 is known as an ORF, though its function is uncertain. V shed 3 bases, J shed 7 bases, and the junction held 13 bases outside the gene matches. This CDR3 is 18 amino acids long. The CDR3 DNA sequence: TGCGCCAGCAGTCATAAACGAAGGACAGGGGGCACAATCGGGGAGCTGTTTTTT. It yields the protein CASSHKRRTGGTIGELFF.

The V gene is TRBV15, the J gene TRBJ2-7, with 8 nucleotides matching TRBD1. The CDR3 is 15 amino acids. Germline lookup yields CDR1 LNHNV and CDR2 YYDKDF (reference sequence). V lost 1 base to trimming and J lost 4 bases; unmatched junction nucleotides: 6. Here the CDR3 DNA reads TGTGCCACCAGCAGAGTCGGACAGGGCGGTTACGAGCAGTACTTC. Translation: CATSRVGQGGYEQYF.

This chain links TRBV5-1 with TRBJ1-6, with D tentatively TRBD1 (5 bases). The CDR3 extends over 16 amino acids. Germline CDR1 is SGHRS and CDR2 is YFSETQ. V was shortened by 1 base and J by 2 bases, with 10 bases between the two germline ends. CDR3 nucleotides: TGCGCCAGCAGCTTGAAAGGGGTCACCTATAATTCACCCCTCCACTTT. Translated: CASSLKGVTYNSPLHF.

The V call is TRBV3-1, the J call TRBJ1-5; TRBD1 might be the D (5 bases). CDR3 length: 16 amino acids. Germline lookup yields CDR1 LGHDT and CDR2 YNNKEL (reference sequence). The ends were cut back, 0 bases at V and 3 bases at J, with 12 bases in the middle. CDR3: CASSQESEGYNQPQHF. CDR3 DNA: TGTGCCAGCAGCCAAGAAAGTGAGGGGTACAATCAGCCCCAGCATTTT.

V gene TRBV12-3 or TRBV12-4 combines with J gene TRBJ2-7; no reliable D call. This CDR3 is 13 amino acids long. The ends were cut back, 6 bases at V and 4 bases at J, with 13 bases in the middle. CDR3 amino acids: CASSLNLSYEQYF. The CDR3 DNA sequence: TGTGCCAGCAGCCTAAACTTATCTTACGAGCAGTACTTC.

This rearrangement joins TRBV27 to TRBJ2-7; 7 positions agree with TRBD1. This CDR3 comprises 14 residues. Germline lookup yields CDR1 MNHEY and CDR2 SMNVEV (reference sequence). V dropped 3 bases and J dropped 2; count of bases not matched to a gene: 4. CDR3 protein: CASSLGQGAYEQYF. The CDR3 DNA sequence: TGTGCCAGCAGTTTGGGGCAGGGGGCCTACGAGCAGTACTTC.

V gene TRBV29-1 combines with J gene TRBJ2-3; either TRBD1 or TRBD2 may fit D (5 bases each). V lost 3 bases, J lost 3 bases, and 10 bases lay in between. Germline CDR1 is SQVTM and CDR2 is ANQGSEA. The CDR3 is made up of 13 amino acids. CDR3 DNA: TGCAGCGTTGATCCCGAGGGGACAGATACGCAGTATTTT. Its protein is CSVDPEGTDTQYF.

The gene calls are TRBV7-8 and TRBJ2-6, with a weak D call TRBD1 (6 bases). The V end was cut by 2 bases, the J end by 0 bases, with 14 bases between. Germline loops: CDR1 SGHVS, CDR2 FQNEAQ. There are 18 residues in the CDR3. The CDR3: CASSLSGASLSGANVLTF. CDR3 nucleotide sequence: TGTGCCAGCAGCTTATCAGGGGCCTCCCTCTCTGGGGCCAACGTCCTGACTTTC.

The chain joins TRBV27 to TRBJ2-1; D may correspond to TRBD1 or TRBD2 (5 bases each). The CDR3 is 13 residues long. Germline V gene data show CDR1 as MNHEY and CDR2 as SMNVEV (reference sequence). V dropped 3 bases and J dropped 7 bases, with 10 bases sitting between them. CDR3 nucleotides: TGTGCCAGCAGTTTGGGACCCCGGAATGAGCAGTTCTTC. The encoded protein is CASSLGPRNEQFF.

The count of this clonotype is one. V and J are TRBV20-1 and TRBJ1-5; no firm D call. Per germline, CDR1 DFQATT and CDR2 SNEGSKA (reference sequence). Trimming stripped 7 bases from V and 4 bases from J, with 17 bases between. The CDR3 extends over 14 amino acids. CDR3 in amino acids: CSVVGQDGNQPQHF. CDR3 in DNA: TGCAGTGTAGTAGGGCAGGACGGAAATCAGCCCCAGCATTTT.

V usage is TRBV29-1 and J usage is TRBJ2-3, with D perhaps TRBD1 (5 bases). Trimming removed 6 bases at V and 0 bases at J, with 13 bases between. The germline CDR1 and CDR2 sequences are SQVTM and ANQGSEA. This CDR3 spans 14 amino acids. Written as DNA, the CDR3 is TGCAGCGTCTTGGGGCAGGACAGCACAGATACGCAGTATTTT. Translated: CSVLGQDSTDTQYF.